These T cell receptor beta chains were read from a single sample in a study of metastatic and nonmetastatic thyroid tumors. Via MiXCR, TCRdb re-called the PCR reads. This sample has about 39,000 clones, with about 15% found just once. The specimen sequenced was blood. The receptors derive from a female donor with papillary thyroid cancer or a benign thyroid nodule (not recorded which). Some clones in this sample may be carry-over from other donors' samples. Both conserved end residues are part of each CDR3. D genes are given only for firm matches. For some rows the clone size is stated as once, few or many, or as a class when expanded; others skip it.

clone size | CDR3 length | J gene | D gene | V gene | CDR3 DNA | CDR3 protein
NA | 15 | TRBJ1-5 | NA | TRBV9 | TGTGCCAGCAGCCTATACCCAGCGAGGGATCAGCCCCAGCATTTT | CASSLYPARDQPQHF
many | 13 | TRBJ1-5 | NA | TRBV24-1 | TGTGCCACCAGCGGGGGTAGCAATCAGCCCCAGCATTTT | CATSGGSNQPQHF
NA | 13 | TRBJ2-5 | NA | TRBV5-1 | TGTGCCAGCAGCTTGGCAGGACAGTCTGCCCAGTACTTC | CASSLAGQSAQYF
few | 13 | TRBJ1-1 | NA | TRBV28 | TGTGCCAGCAGTTTATCCGGGACGGCGGTACAAAACTTT | CASSLSGTAVQNF
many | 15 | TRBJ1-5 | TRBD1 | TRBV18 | TGTGCCAGCTCACCGGACAGGAAGAGCAATCAGCCCCAGCATTTT | CASSPDRKSNQPQHF
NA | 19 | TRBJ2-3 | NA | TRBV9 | TGTGCCAGCAGCGTAGGTTTACGTGGAGTGACAGTGAGCACAGATACGCAGTATTTT | CASSVGLRGVTVSTDTQYF
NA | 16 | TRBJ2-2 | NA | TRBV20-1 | TGCAGTGCTAGAGATCTGGGCGGTTTTAACACCGGGGAGCTGTTTTTT | CSARDLGGFNTGELFF
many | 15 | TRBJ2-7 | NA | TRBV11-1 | TGTGCCAGCAGCTCGCCATCGGACGGTGCCTACGAGCAGTACTTC | CASSSPSDGAYEQYF
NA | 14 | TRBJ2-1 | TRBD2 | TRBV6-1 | TGTGCCAGCTCTGAAGCGGGAGAGGTCCATGAGCAGTTCTTC | CASSEAGEVHEQFF
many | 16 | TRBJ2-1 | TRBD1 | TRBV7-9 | TGTGCCAGCAGCTTAGGACAGGGCCTATCCTACAATGAGCAGTTCTTC | CASSLGQGLSYNEQFF
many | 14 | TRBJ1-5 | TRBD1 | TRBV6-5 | TGTGCCAGCAGTTATAACAGGGGCACGGGACCCCAGCATTTT | CASSYNRGTGPQHF
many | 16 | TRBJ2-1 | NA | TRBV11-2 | TGTGCCAGCAGCTTAGAAGGGACGGAGTCTTACAATGAGCAGCTCTTC | CASSLEGTESYNEQLF
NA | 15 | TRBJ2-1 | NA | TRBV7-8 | TGTGCCAGCAGCTCGAACCCCCGGGATTACAATGAGCAGCTCTTC | CASSSNPRDYNEQLF
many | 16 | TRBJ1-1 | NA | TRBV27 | TGTGCCAGCAGTTTAATGGACGCCCCAGGGATCACTGAAGCTTTCTTT | CASSLMDAPGITEAFF
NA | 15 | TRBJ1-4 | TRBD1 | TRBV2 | TGTGCCAGCAGCTCCGTGGGACAGGGCTTCGAAAAACTGTTTTTT | CASSSVGQGFEKLFF
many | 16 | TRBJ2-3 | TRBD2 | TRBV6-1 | TGTGCCAGCAGTTCCAATCTAGCGGGGGACACAGATACGCAGTATTTT | CASSSNLAGDTDTQYF
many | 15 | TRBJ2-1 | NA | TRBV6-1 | TGTGCCAACAGTGACATGTGGAGCTCCTACAATGAGCAGTTCTTC | CANSDMWSSYNEQFF
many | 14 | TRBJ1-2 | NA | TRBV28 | TGTGCCAGCAGTTTCCCAGCAAGTAACTATGGCTACACCTTC | CASSFPASNYGYTF
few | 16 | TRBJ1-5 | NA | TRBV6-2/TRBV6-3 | TGTGCCAGCAGTTACTCAGACGCTGGGACCAATCAGCCACAGCATTTT | CASSYSDAGTNQPQHF
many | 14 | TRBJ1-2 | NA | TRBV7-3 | TGTGCCAGCAGTACAGGGCCGAGGGACTATGGCTACACCTTC | CASSTGPRDYGYTF
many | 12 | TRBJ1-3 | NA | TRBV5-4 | TGTGCCAGCAGCTTGGGGGGAAACACCATATATTTT | CASSLGGNTIYF
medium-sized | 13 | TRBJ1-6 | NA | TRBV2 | TGTGCCAGCACTAAAACTACTGATTCACCCCTCCACTTT | CASTKTTDSPLHF
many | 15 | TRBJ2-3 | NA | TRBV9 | TGTGCCAGCAGCGTAGAATCACATACCACAGATACGCAGTATTTT | CASSVESHTTDTQYF
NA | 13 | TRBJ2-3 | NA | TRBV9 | TGTGCCAGCAGCGGGAGGGTAACGGATACGCAGTATTTT | CASSGRVTDTQYF
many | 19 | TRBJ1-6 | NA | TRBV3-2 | TGTGCCAGCAGCCAAAGCCGTGGGCAGGGGAAGTCCTATAATTCACCCCTCCACTTT | CASSQSRGQGKSYNSPLHF
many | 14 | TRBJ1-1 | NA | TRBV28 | TGTGCCAGCATCGAGCAGGGACCACATACTGAAGCTTTCTTT | CASIEQGPHTEAFF
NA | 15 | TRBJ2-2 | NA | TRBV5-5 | TGTGCCAGCAGCTTGGATCCGGCATTCCCCGGGGAGCTGCTTTTT | CASSLDPAFPGELLF
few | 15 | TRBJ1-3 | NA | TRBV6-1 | TGTGCCAGCAGTCGGGGGGGCTGGATCGGAAACACCATATATTTT | CASSRGGWIGNTIYF
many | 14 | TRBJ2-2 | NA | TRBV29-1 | TGCAGCGCCCTGGGGGGTCCGGACACCGGGGAGCTGTTTTTT | CSALGGPDTGELFF
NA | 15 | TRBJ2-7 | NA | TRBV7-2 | TGTGCCAGCATCTCCCCGCTGGGGGTCTCCTACGAGCAGTACTTC | CASISPLGVSYEQYF
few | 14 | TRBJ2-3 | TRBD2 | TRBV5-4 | TGTGCCAGCAGTTTGTGGACGGGGGGAAATACGCAGTATTTT | CASSLWTGGNTQYF
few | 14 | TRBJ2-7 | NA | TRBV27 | TGTGCCAGCAGTACGACCGGACCGCGCTACGAGCAGTACTTC | CASSTTGPRYEQYF
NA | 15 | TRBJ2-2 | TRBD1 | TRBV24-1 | TGTGCCACCAGTTCCACAGGGGGGAACACCTGGCAGCTGTTTTTT | CATSSTGGNTWQLFF
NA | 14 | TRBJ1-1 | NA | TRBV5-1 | TGCGCCAGCAGCGTTAACAGGGTGTTTTCTGAAGCTTTCTTT | CASSVNRVFSEAFF
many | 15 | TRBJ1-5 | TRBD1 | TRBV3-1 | TGTGCCAGCAGCTCGGGACAGGGAAGACTACAGCCCCAGCATTTT | CASSSGQGRLQPQHF
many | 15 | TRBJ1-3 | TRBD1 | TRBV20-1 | TGCAGTGCTAGGGACAGGGGCCTCGCTGGAAACACCATATATTTT | CSARDRGLAGNTIYF
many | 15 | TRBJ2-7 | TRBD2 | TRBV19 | TGTGCCAGTAGTAGCCTCTCTAGCGGCTCCTACGAGCAGTACTTC | CASSSLSSGSYEQYF
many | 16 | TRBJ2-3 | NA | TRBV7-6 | TGTGCCAGCAGCTTAGATCCTGGTAGCGCCACAGATACGCAGTATTTT | CASSLDPGSATDTQYF
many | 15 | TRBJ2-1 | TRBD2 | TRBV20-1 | TGCAGTGCTAGACGGACTAGCGGGGTATACAATGAGCAGTTCTTC | CSARRTSGVYNEQFF
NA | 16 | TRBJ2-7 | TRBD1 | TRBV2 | TGTGCCAGCAGCGTTGCTCCGGGACAGGGAACCTACGAGCAGTACTTC | CASSVAPGQGTYEQYF
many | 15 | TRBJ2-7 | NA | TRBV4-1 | TGCGCCAGCAGCCCAGGGGCGGGGTCATCCTACGAGCAGTACTTC | CASSPGAGSSYEQYF
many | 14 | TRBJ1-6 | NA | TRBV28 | TGTGCCAGCTCTTCCACTGCGGATAATTCACCCCTCCACTTT | CASSSTADNSPLHF
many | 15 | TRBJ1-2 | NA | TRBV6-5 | TGTGCCAGCAGTTACTCGAGAAGAGCTAACTATGGCTACACCTTC | CASSYSRRANYGYTF
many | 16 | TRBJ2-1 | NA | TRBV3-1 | TGTGCCAGCAGCCGTCCAGGGAGCGGGCTCTACAATGAGCAGTTCTTC | CASSRPGSGLYNEQFF
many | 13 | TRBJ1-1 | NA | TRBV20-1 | TGCAGTGCTAGAGATGTCCGGGACACTGAAGCTTTCTTT | CSARDVRDTEAFF
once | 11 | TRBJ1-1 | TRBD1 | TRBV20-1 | TGCGGACAGGGGACGAACACTGAAGCTTTCTTT | CGQGTNTEAFF
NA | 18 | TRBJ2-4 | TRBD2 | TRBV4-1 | TGCGCCAGCAGCCCCGGGGGGGGTCGGCGTGGGGGCCAAAACATTCAGTACTTC | CASSPGGGRRGGQNIQYF
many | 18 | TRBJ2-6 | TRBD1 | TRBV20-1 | TGCAGTGCTAGAGAGACAGGGACCCCCACCTCTGGGGCCAACGTCCTGACTTTC | CSARETGTPTSGANVLTF
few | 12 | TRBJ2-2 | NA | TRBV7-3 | TGTGCCAGCAGCGCCCCACCCCCCGAGCTGTTTTTT | CASSAPPPELFF
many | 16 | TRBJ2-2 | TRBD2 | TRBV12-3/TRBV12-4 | TGTGCCAGCAGTCCCCTCAGCGGGGGGGCCCCCGGGGAGCTGTTTTTT | CASSPLSGGAPGELFF
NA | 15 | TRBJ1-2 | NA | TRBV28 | TGTGCCAGCAGTTTATATCGGGGGGTCTACTATGGCTACACCTTC | CASSLYRGVYYGYTF
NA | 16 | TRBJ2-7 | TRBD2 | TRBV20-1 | TGCAGTGCTAGAGATGTTGGGGGAGGGCCGTCGTACGAGCAGTACTTC | CSARDVGGGPSYEQYF
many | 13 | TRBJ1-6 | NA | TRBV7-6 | TGTGCCAGCAGGGAGTCCTATAATTCACCCCTCCACTTT | CASRESYNSPLHF
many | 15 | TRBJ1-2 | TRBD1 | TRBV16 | TGTGCCAGCAGCCCCCCCGTCGGGACAGGGGGAGGCTACACCTTC | CASSPPVGTGGGYTF
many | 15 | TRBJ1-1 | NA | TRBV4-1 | TGCGCCAGCAGCCAAGATCAACAGGTGAGACTCGAAGCTTTCTTT | CASSQDQQVRLEAFF
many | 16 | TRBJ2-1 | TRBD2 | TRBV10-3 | TGTGCCATCAGTGAGTCTGGGGCTAGCGGGAGAAATGAGCAGTTCTTC | CAISESGASGRNEQFF
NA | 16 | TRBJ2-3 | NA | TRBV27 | TGTGCCAGCACCAATCGAGTTTTAATGGCCACAGATACGCAGTATTTT | CASTNRVLMATDTQYF
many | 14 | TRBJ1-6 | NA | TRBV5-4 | TGTGCCAGCAGCTTAGGCAGGGGCAATTCACCCCTCCACTTT | CASSLGRGNSPLHF
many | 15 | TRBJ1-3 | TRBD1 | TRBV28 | TGTGCCAGCAGTTTGTCAGGGACAGCTGGAAACACCATATATTTT | CASSLSGTAGNTIYF
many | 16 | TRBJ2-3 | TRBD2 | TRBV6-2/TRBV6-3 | TGTGCCAGCAGTTACTTAGCGGGAGGGGAGTCAGATACGCAGTATTTT | CASSYLAGGESDTQYF